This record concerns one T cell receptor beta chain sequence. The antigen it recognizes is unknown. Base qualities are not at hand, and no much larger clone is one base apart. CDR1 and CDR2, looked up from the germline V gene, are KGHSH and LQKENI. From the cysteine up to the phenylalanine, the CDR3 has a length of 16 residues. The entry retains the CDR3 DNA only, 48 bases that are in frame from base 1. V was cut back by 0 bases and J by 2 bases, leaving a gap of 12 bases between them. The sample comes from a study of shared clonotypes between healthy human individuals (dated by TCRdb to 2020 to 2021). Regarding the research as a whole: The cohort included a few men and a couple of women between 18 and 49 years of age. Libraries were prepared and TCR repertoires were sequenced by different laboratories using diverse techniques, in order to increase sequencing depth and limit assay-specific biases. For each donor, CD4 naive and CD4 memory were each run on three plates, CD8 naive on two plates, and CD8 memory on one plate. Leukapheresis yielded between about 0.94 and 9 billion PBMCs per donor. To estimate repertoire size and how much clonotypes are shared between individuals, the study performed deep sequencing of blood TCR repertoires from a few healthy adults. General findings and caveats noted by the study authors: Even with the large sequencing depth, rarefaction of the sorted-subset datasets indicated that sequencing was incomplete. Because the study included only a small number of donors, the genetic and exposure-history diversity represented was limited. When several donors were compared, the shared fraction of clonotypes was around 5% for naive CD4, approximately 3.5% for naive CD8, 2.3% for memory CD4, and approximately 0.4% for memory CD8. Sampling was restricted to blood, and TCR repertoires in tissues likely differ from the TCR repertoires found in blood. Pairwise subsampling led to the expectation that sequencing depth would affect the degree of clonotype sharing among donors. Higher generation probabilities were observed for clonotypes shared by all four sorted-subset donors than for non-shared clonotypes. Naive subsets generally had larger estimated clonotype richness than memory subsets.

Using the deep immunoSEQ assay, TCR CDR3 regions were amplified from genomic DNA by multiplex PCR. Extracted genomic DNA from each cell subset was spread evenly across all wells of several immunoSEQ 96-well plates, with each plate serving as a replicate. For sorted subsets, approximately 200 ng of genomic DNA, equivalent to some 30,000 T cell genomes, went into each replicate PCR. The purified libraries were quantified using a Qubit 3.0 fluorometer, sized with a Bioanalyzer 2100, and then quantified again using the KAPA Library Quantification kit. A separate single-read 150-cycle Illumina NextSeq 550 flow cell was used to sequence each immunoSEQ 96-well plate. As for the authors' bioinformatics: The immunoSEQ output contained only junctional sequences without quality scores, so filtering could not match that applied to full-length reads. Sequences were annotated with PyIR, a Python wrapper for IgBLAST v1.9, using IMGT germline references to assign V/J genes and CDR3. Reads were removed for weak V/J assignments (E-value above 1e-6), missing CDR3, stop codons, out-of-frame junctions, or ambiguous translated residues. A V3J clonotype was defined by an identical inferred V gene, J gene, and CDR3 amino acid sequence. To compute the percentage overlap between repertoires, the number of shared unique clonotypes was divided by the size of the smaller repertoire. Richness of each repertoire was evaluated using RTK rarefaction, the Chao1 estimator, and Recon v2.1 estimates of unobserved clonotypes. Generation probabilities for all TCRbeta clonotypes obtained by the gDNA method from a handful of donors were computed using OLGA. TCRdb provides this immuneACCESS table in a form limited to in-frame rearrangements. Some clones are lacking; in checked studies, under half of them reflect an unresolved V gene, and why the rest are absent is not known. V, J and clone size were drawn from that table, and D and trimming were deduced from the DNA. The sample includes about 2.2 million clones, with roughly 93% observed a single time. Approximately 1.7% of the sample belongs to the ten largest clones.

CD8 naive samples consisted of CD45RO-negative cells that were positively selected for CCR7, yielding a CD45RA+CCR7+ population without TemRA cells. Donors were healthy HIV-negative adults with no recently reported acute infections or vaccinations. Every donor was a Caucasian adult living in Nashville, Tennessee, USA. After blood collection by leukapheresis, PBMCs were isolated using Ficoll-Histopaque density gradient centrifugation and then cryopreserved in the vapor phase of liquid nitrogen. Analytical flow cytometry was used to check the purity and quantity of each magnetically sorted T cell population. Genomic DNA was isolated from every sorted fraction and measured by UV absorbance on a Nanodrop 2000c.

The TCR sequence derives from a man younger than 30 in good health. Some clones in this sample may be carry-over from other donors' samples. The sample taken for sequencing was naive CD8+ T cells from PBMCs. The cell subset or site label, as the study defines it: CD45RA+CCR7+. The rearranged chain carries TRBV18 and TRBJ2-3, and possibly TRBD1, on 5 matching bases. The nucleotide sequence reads TGTGCCAGCTCACCACCGGCGGCAGGGTTCACAGATACGCAGTATTTT. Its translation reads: CASSPPAAGFTDTQYF.